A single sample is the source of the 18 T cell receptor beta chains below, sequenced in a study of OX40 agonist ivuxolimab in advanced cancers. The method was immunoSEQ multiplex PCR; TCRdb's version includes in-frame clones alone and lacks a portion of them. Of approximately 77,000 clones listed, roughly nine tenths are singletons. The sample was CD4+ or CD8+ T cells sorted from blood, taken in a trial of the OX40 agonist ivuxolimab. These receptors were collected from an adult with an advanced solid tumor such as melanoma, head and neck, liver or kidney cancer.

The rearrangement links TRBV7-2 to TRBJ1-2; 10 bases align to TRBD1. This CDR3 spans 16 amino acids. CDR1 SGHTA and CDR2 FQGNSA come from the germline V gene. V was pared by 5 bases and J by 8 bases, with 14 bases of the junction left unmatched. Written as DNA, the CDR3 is TGTGCCAGCAGCCAAGGAAGGACAGGGGGTGAGGGAGGCTACACCTTC. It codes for CASSQGRTGGEGGYTF.

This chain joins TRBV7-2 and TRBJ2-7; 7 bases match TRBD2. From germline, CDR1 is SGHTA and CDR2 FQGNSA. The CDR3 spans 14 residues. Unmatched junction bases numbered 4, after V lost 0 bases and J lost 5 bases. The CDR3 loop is CASSLAGGLDEQYF. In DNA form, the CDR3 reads TGTGCCAGCAGCTTAGCGGGAGGGCTGGACGAGCAGTACTTC.

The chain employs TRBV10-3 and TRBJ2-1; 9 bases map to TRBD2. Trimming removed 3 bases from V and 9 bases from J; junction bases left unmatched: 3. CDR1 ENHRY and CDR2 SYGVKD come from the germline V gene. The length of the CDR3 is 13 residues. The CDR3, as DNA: TGTGCCATCAGTGACGGGACTAGCCGTGAGCAGTTCTTC. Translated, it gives CAISDGTSREQFF.

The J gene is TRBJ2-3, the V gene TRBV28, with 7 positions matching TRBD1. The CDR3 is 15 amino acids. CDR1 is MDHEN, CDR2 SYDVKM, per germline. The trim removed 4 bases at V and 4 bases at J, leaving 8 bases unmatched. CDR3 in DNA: TGTGCCAGCAGTTCCTCAGGGGGACGAGCAGATACGCAGTATTTT. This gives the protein CASSSSGGRADTQYF. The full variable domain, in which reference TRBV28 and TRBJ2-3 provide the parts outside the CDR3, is DVKVTQSSRYLVKRTGEKVFLECVQDMDHENMFWYRQDPGLGLRLIYFSYDVKMKEKGDIPEGYSVSREKKERFSLILESASTNQTSMYLCASSSSGGRADTQYFGPGTRLTVL.

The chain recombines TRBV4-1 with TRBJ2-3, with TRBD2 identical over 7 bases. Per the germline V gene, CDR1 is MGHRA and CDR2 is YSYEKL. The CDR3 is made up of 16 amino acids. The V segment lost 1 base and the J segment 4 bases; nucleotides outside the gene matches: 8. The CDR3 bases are TGCGCCAGCAGCCAAGCGGCGGGAGTGAGGGCAGATACGCAGTATTTT. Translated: CASSQAAGVRADTQYF.

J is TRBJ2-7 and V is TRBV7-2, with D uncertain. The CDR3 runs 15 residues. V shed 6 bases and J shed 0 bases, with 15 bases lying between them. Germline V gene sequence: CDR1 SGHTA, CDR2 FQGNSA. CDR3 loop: CASSQRGISSYEQYF. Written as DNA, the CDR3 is TGTGCCAGCAGTCAAAGAGGTATCAGCTCCTACGAGCAGTACTTC.

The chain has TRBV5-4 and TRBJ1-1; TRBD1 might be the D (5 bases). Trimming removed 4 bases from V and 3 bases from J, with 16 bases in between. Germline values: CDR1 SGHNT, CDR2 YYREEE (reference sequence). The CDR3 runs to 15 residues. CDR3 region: CASSLGEVGDTEAFF. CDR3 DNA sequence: TGTGCCAGCAGCCTCGGGGAAGTGGGGGACACTGAAGCTTTCTTT.

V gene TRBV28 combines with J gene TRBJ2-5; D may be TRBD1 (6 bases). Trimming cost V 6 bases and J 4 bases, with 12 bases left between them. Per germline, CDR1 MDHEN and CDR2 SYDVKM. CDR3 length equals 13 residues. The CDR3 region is CASRRTGRETQYF. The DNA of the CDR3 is TGTGCCAGCAGGCGAACAGGGAGAGAGACCCAGTACTTC.

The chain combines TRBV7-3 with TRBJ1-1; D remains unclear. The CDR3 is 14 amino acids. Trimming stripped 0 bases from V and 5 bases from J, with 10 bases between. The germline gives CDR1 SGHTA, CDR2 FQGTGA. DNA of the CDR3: TGTGCCAGCAGCTTAACAGGGCCGGGGACTGAAGCTTTCTTT. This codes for CASSLTGPGTEAFF. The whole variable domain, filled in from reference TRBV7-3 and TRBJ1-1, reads GAGVSQTPSNKVTEKGKYVELRCDPISGHTALYWYRQSLGQGPEFLIYFQGTGAADDSGLPNDRFFAVRPEGSVSTLKIQRTERGDSAVYLCASSLTGPGTEAFFGQGTRLTVV.

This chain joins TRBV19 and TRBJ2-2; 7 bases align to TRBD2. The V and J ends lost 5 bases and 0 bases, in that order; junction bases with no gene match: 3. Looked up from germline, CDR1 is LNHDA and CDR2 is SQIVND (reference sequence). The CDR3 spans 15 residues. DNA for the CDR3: TGTGCCAGTAGTCAGGCGGGAGCGAACACCGGGGAGCTGTTTTTT. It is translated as CASSQAGANTGELFF. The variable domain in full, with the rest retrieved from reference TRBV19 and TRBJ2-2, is DGGITQSPKYLFRKEGQNVTLSCEQNLNHDAMYWYRQDPGQGLRLIYYSQIVNDFQKGDIAEGYSVSREKKESFPLTVTSAQKNPTAFYLCASSQAGANTGELFFGEGSRLTVL.

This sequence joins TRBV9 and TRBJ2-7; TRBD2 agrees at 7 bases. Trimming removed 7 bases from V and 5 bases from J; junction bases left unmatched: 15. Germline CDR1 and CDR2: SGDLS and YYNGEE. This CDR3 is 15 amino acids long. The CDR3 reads CASGRGERLFDEQYF. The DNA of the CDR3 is TGTGCCAGCGGACGGGGGGAGAGACTATTTGACGAGCAGTACTTC.

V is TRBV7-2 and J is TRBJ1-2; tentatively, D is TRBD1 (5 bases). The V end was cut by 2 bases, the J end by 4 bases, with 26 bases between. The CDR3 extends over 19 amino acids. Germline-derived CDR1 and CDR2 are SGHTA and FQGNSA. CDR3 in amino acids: CASSLLSPMQLGPSYGYTF. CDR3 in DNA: TGTGCCAGCAGCTTATTAAGCCCAATGCAATTGGGACCAAGCTATGGCTACACCTTC.

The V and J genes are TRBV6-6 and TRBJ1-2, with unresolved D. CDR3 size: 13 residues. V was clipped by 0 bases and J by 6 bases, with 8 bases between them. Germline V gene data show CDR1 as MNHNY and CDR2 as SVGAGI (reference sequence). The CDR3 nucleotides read TGTGCCAGCAGTTACTCTACAAACGATGGCTACACCTTC. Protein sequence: CASSYSTNDGYTF.

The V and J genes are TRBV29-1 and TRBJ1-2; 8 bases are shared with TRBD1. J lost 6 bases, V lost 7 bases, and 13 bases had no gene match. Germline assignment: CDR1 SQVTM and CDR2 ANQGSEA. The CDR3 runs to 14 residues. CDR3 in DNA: TGCAGCGCCCTTTTGCAGGGGGCCCCCAATGGCTACACCTTC. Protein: CSALLQGAPNGYTF. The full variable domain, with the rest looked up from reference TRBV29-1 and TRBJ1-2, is SAVISQKPSRDICQRGTSLTIQCQVDSQVTMMFWYRQQPGQSLTLIATANQGSEATYESGFVIDKFPISRPNLTFSTLTVSNMSPEDSSIYLCSALLQGAPNGYTFGSGTRLTVV.

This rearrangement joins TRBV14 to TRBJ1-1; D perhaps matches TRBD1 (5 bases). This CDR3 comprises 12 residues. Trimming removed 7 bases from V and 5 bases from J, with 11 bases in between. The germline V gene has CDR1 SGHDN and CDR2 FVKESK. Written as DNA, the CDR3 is TGTGCCAGCAACCAGGGAGGGACTGAAGCTTTCTTT. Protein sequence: CASNQGGTEAFF.

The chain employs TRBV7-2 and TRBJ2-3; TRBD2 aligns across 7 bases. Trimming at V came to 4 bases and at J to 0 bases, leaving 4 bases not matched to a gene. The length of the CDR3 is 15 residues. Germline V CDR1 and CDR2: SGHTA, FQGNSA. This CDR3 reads CASSWGGISTDTQYF. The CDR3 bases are TGTGCCAGCAGCTGGGGAGGGATAAGCACAGATACGCAGTATTTT.

The CDR3 coding sequence is TGCGCCACCGGCCCCCTAGCGGGATTGAACACCGGGGAGCTGTTTTTT. This translates into CATGPLAGLNTGELFF. The chain employs TRBV5-1 and TRBJ2-2; 9 nucleotides match TRBD2. CDR3 length: 16 residues. V dropped 9 bases and J dropped 1; count of bases not matched to a gene: 10. The V gene's germline CDR1 is SGHRS and CDR2 YFSETQ.

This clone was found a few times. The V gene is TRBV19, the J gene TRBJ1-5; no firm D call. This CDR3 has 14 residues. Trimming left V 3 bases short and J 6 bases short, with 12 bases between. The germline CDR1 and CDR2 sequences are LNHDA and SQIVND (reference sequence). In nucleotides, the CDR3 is TGTGCCAGTAGTATTTCTTCGTCTGGTCAGCCCCAGCATTTT. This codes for CASSISSSGQPQHF. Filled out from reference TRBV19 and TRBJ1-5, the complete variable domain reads DGGITQSPKYLFRKEGQNVTLSCEQNLNHDAMYWYRQDPGQGLRLIYYSQIVNDFQKGDIAEGYSVSREKKESFPLTVTSAQKNPTAFYLCASSISSSGQPQHFGDGTRLSIL.